A selection of T cell receptor beta chains follows, all from one sample in a study of CD8+ T cells in alopecia areata. This table comes from immunoSEQ multiplex PCR, and its TCRdb copy is limited to in-frame clones, with some not included. Seen here are around 120,000 clones, roughly 68% observed once, and the top ten hold around 2.7%. What was sequenced was CD4+ T cells sorted from blood. The receptor source for this set is a human donor in good health. Both conserved end residues are part of each CDR3.

>TRBV4-1|TRBJ2-5
CASSLKALAGPQETQYF
>TRBV27|TRBJ1-1
CASRARGGARTEAFF
>TRBV7-9|TRBJ2-1
CASSLVGGSYNEQFF
>TRBV29-1|TRBJ1-4
CSVGHKTQEKLFF
>TRBV29-1|TRBJ2-5
CSVERDRTRGSETQYF
>TRBV4-1|TRBJ2-6
CASSQVGAPSGANVLTF
>TRBV9|TRBJ2-3
CASSWASGGEGDTQYF
>TRBV29-1|TRBJ1-1
CSVESESTEAFF
>TRBV7-2|TRBJ2-7
CASSRTGVEQYF
>TRBV10-3|TRBJ2-1
CAISDRLAGRSYNEQFF
>TRBV30|TRBJ2-2
CARGYTGELFF
>TRBV6-5|TRBJ2-3
CASRDRMQNTDTQYF
>TRBV4-1|TRBJ2-5
CASSQDPLRLASQETQYF
>TRBV14|TRBJ2-1
CASSHRLAGLNNEQFF
>TRBV9|TRBJ2-7
CASSVGPGSRTSYEQYF
>TRBV2|TRBJ2-2
CASSEASNTGELFF
>TRBV18|TRBJ2-6
CASSPSGANVLTF
>TRBV29-1|TRBJ1-2
CSAEGTDYGYTF
>TRBV29-1|TRBJ1-3
CSAAVLRSGNTIYF
>TRBV10-2|TRBJ2-7
CASSDQGTPSYEQYF
>TRBV5-6|TRBJ2-3
CASTPDRGSTDTQYF
>TRBV6-6|TRBJ1-1
CASSQAMNTEAFF
>TRBV30|TRBJ2-1
CAWSGTSGGSSYNEQFF
>TRBV4-1|TRBJ2-5
CASSPGGPQITQYF
>TRBV10-1|TRBJ2-1
CASSRFNEQFF
>TRBV7-9|TRBJ2-1
CASSSGGYEQFF
>TRBV9|TRBJ2-1
CASSVGDYNEQFF
>TRBV29-1|TRBJ2-5
CSVRSGKETQYF
>TRBV5-1|TRBJ2-5
CASSSGAAGETQYF
>TRBV30|TRBJ2-1
CAWRAHNEQFF
>TRBV7-8|TRBJ2-3
CASSSNRDTDTQYF
>TRBV20-1|TRBJ2-7
CSANQGLEQYF
>TRBV7-2|TRBJ2-3
CASSLGPGPPDTQYF
>TRBV5-4|TRBJ2-6
CASSLKGSGANVLTF
>TRBV6-5|TRBJ2-1
CASSSVGANNEQFF
>TRBV6-5|TRBJ2-3
CASSSSTDTQYF
>TRBV6-6|TRBJ1-1
CASSTPDRAMNTEAFF
>TRBV29-1|TRBJ2-2
CSVEEGAGELFF
>TRBV6-5|TRBJ2-7
CASSTSGGSYEQYF
>TRBV7-8|TRBJ2-7
CASSLCEDCEQYF
>TRBV29-1|TRBJ1-2
CSGEDRANYGYTF
>TRBV2|TRBJ2-1
CASKGLAGGSYNEQFF
>TRBV4-1|TRBJ1-2
CASSQEGQGYGYTF
>TRBV5-6|TRBJ2-7
CASSKTGTGYREEQYF
>TRBV6-6|TRBJ2-5
CASSANLETQYF
>TRBV2|TRBJ2-7
CASIYPLGYEQYF
>TRBV2|TRBJ2-3
CASSPEGGTDTQYF
>TRBV23-1|TRBJ1-6
CASSQSRGADSPLHF
>TRBV2|TRBJ1-5
CASSVFDRGLDQPQHF
>TRBV15|TRBJ2-3
CATSGVLTDTQYF
>TRBV5-1|TRBJ2-7
CASSWGSYEQYF
>TRBV30|TRBJ2-7
CAWNTGTGEQYF